Following are 21 T cell receptor beta chains from one sample sequenced in a study of T cell responses to AZD1222 COVID-19 vaccine. Sequenced by immunoSEQ multiplex PCR; TCRdb stores in-frame clones only, minus some. The sample carries 90,000 to 120,000 clones, roughly 89% recorded once. The material sequenced was peripheral blood, taken on day 0 of AZD1222 vaccination. These receptors originate from an adult in good health.

V and J are TRBV7-8 and TRBJ2-3; the D gene is possibly TRBD2 (5 bases). The ends were cut back, 5 bases at V and 0 bases at J, with 15 bases in the middle. In germline, CDR1 is SGHVS, CDR2 FQNEAQ. There are 16 residues in the CDR3. This CDR3 reads CASSTWVGVSTDTQYF. CDR3 DNA sequence: TGTGCCAGCAGCACCTGGGTGGGAGTTAGCACAGATACGCAGTATTTT.

The rearrangement joins TRBV18 to TRBJ1-1; D call uncertain. In germline, CDR1 is KGHSH, CDR2 LQKENI. V was pared by 3 bases and J by 3 bases, with 11 bases between. The CDR3 runs to 14 residues. The CDR3 nucleotides are TGTGCCAGCTCACCTCGATCCACGGACACTGAAGCTTTCTTT. Translated: CASSPRSTDTEAFF. The variable domain in full, completed from reference TRBV18 and TRBJ1-1, reads NAGVMQNPRHLVRRRGQEARLRCSPMKGHSHVYWYRQLPEEGLKFMVYLQKENIIDESGMPKERFSAEFPKEGPSILRIQQVVRGDSAAYFCASSPRSTDTEAFFGQGTRLTVV.

The V and J genes are TRBV27 and TRBJ2-7; TRBD2 might be the D (5 bases). Germline CDR1 is MNHEY and CDR2 is SMNVEV (reference sequence). The CDR3 consists of 13 residues. The ends were cut back, 5 bases at V and 7 bases at J, with 15 bases in the middle. CDR3: CASSPIPGFEQYF. CDR3 DNA: TGTGCCAGCAGTCCTATCCCGGGGTTTGAGCAGTACTTC.

The genes are TRBV5-4 and TRBJ2-3; tentative D call: TRBD2 (6 bases). Looked up from germline, CDR1 is SGHNT and CDR2 is YYREEE (reference sequence). V was shortened by 2 bases and J by 2 bases, with 15 bases between the two germline ends. This CDR3 spans 16 amino acids. DNA for the CDR3: TGTGCCAGCAGCTTCCGGGTGGGGGGACTCACAGATACGCAGTATTTT. Translating gives CASSFRVGGLTDTQYF.

V usage is TRBV5-6 and J usage is TRBJ2-4; D gene uncertain. The CDR3 totals 17 residues. Germline V CDR1 and CDR2: SGHDT, YYEEEE. Trimming removed 0 bases at V and 0 bases at J, with 13 bases between. The chain's CDR3 is CASSLDGPRVAKNIQYF. The DNA for the CDR3 is TGTGCCAGCAGCTTGGACGGGCCAAGGGTAGCCAAAAACATTCAGTACTTC.

The chain has TRBV5-1 and TRBJ2-6; TRBD2 matches at 7 bases. CDR1 and CDR2 from the germline V gene are SGHRS and YFSETQ. The CDR3 totals 15 residues. Germline trimming cut 2 bases from V and 3 bases from J; bases unmatched to any gene: 2. The CDR3 nucleotides read TGCGCCAGCAGCTTTGCGGGGGATGGGGCCAACGTCCTGACTTTC. This codes for CASSFAGDGANVLTF.

The V and J genes are TRBV10-3 and TRBJ2-2, with 10 nucleotides matching TRBD1. The CDR3 totals 16 residues. CDR1 is ENHRY and CDR2 is SYGVKD in the germline V gene. The ends lost 0 bases at V and 9 bases at J; junction bases unmatched: 7. The chain's CDR3 is CAISESTRDRGRELFF. CDR3 DNA sequence: TGTGCCATCAGTGAGTCGACAAGGGACAGGGGTCGGGAGCTGTTTTTT.

The V call is TRBV4-2, the J call TRBJ1-2; 10 nucleotides line up with TRBD1. Germline trimming cut 1 base from V and 7 bases from J; bases unmatched to any gene: 6. Per the germline V gene, CDR1 is LGHNA and CDR2 is YNFKEQ. The CDR3 runs to 15 residues. CDR3 sequence reads: CASSQVGTGVIGYTF. The CDR3 DNA is TGTGCCAGCAGCCAAGTAGGGACAGGGGTGATTGGCTACACCTTC.

The genes are TRBV5-4 and TRBJ1-1; D unresolved. The V end lost 2 bases, the J end lost 1 base, and 9 bases lay between the germline ends. Germline CDR1 SGHNT, CDR2 YYREEE (reference sequence). The length of the CDR3 is 14 residues. The CDR3 here is CASSFRVSNTEAFF. The CDR3 coding sequence is TGTGCCAGCAGCTTCAGAGTCTCGAACACTGAAGCTTTCTTT.

The chain carries TRBV3-1 (or the pseudogene TRBV3-2) and TRBJ1-1; D uncertain. This CDR3 is built from 15 residues. The germline V gene encodes CDR1 LGHDT and CDR2 YNNKEL (reference sequence). The V end lost 0 bases, the J end lost 10 bases, and 18 bases lay between the germline ends. The DNA of the CDR3 is TGTGCCAGCAGCCAAGATAAAAGTCTGGGGAGGCGAGCTTTCTTT. Its protein product is CASSQDKSLGRRAFF.

This chain uses TRBV11-2 with TRBJ2-7; D might be TRBD2 (7 bases). V lost 0 bases and J 4 bases, leaving 13 bases between the germline ends. From germline, CDR1 is SGHAT and CDR2 FQNNGV. The CDR3 spans 15 residues. The CDR3 DNA follows: TGTGCCAGCAGCTTAGATGTAGGGGGGGGATACGAGCAGTACTTC. Translated, it gives CASSLDVGGGYEQYF.

As DNA, the CDR3 is TGTGCCAGCAGAATAACAGGGGTCCACGAGCAGTACTTC. Its translation: CASRITGVHEQYF. The V and J genes are TRBV6-5 and TRBJ2-7; 7 bases line up with TRBD1. Germline assignment: CDR1 MNHEY and CDR2 SVGAGI. The CDR3 has 13 amino acids. V was clipped by 6 bases and J by 5 bases; unmatched bases: 7.

The CDR3 is CASSQAGGGRMFF. The CDR3 nucleotides read TGTGCCAGCAGCCAAGCTGGGGGGGGCCGGATGTTCTTC. V and J are TRBV3-1 (or the pseudogene TRBV3-2) and TRBJ2-1, with D perhaps matching TRBD2 (7 bases). Germline CDR1 is LGHDT and CDR2 is YNNKEL (reference sequence). The CDR3 runs 13 residues. Trimming stripped 1 base from V and 15 bases from J, with 16 bases between.

This clone was seen only once. CDR3 loop: CASRGTARTDTQYF. For the CDR3, the DNA is TGCGCCAGCAGAGGGACTGCCCGCACAGATACGCAGTATTTT. The rearrangement links TRBV10-2 to TRBJ2-3; maybe TRBD2 (6 bases). Germline CDR1 reads WSHSY; CDR2 reads SAAADI. CDR3 length equals 14 residues. Trimming removed 6 bases from V and 1 base from J, with 11 bases in between.

As for this clone: Compared with germline, one end of the junction differs, possibly owing to a read error. The chain has TRBV30 and TRBJ2-6, with D unresolved. CDR1 is GTSNPN, CDR2 SVGIG, per germline (reference sequence). This CDR3 has 12 amino acids. The CDR3 nucleotides read TGTGCCTGGAGCGGTGGGACCAACGTCCTGACTTTC. Protein product: CAWSGGTNVLTF.

The chain is built from TRBV29-1 and TRBJ1-2; tentatively, D is TRBD1 (6 bases). Germline V gives CDR1 SQVTM, CDR2 ANQGSEA. CDR3 length: 12 amino acids. Trimming took 6 bases from V and 4 from J, leaving 12 bases between them. The CDR3 region has the DNA TGCAGCGTCCGGGACACGAGCTATGGCTACACCTTC. Its translation: CSVRDTSYGYTF.

The chain joins TRBV15 to TRBJ2-7, with D perhaps matching TRBD2 (6 bases). The CDR3 sequence is 13 residues long. Per germline, CDR1 LNHNV and CDR2 YYDKDF (reference sequence). V lost 1 base, J lost 4 bases, and 8 bases lay in between. The CDR3 loop is CATSRAAGYEQYF. The CDR3 DNA follows: TGTGCCACCAGCAGAGCGGCGGGGTACGAGCAGTACTTC. Complete variable domain (other parts from reference TRBV15 and TRBJ2-7): DAMVIQNPRYQVTQFGKPVTLSCSQTLNHNVMYWYQQKSSQAPKLLFHYYDKDFNNEADTPDNFQSRRPNTSFCFLDIRSPGLGDTAMYLCATSRAAGYEQYFGPGTRLTVT.

The chain links TRBV19 to TRBJ1-3, with D tentatively TRBD1 (6 bases). The CDR3 is 14 residues long. V gave up 10 bases and J gave up 0 bases, with 13 bases separating them. Germline V lookup: CDR1 LNHDA, CDR2 SQIVND (reference sequence). CDR3: CATSKQGSGNTIYF. In DNA, the CDR3 is TGTGCCACCTCGAAACAGGGCTCTGGAAACACCATATATTTT.

The genes are TRBV10-1 and TRBJ2-2; 7 bases map to TRBD2. With V trimmed by 6 bases and J by 6 bases, 7 bases remained unmatched. The CDR3 has 14 residues. In germline, CDR1 is WNHNN, CDR2 SYGVQD (reference sequence). The CDR3 sequence: CASSPVAGAGELFF. As DNA, the CDR3 is TGCGCCAGCAGCCCGGTCGCGGGGGCCGGGGAGCTGTTTTTT.

The chain combines TRBV2 with TRBJ1-1; 9 nucleotides line up with TRBD1. Unmatched junction bases numbered 16, after V lost 10 bases and J lost 1 base. CDR1 SNHLY and CDR2 FYNNEI come from the germline V gene. The CDR3 runs to 17 residues. DNA of the CDR3: TGTGCCACCAGGAAGCGGGGGACAGGGTTTGGGAACACTGAAGCTTTCTTT. Protein product: CATRKRGTGFGNTEAFF.

CDR3 coding DNA: TGTGCCAGCAGCTTAGGTGCGGGGGCCAACACAGATACGCAGTATTTT. Protein: CASSLGAGANTDTQYF. The genes are TRBV11-2 and TRBJ2-3, with D maybe TRBD2 (7 bases). The V end was cut by 1 base, the J end by 2 bases, with 13 bases between. The CDR3 consists of 16 residues. The germline V gene encodes CDR1 SGHAT and CDR2 FQNNGV.